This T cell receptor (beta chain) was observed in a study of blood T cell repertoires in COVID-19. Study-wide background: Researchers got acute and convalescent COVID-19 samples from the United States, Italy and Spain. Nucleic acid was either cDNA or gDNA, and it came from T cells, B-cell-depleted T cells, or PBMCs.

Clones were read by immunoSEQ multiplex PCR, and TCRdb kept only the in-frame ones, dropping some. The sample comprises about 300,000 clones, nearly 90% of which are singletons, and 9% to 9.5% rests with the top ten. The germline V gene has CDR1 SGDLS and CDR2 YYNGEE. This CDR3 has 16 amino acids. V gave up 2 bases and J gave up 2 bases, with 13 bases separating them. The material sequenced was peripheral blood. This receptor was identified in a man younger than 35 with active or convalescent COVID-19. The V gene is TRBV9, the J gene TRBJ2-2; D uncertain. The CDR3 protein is CASSVFSQTNTGELFF. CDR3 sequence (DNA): TGTGCCAGCAGCGTTTTCTCCCAGACTAACACCGGGGAGCTGTTTTTT.